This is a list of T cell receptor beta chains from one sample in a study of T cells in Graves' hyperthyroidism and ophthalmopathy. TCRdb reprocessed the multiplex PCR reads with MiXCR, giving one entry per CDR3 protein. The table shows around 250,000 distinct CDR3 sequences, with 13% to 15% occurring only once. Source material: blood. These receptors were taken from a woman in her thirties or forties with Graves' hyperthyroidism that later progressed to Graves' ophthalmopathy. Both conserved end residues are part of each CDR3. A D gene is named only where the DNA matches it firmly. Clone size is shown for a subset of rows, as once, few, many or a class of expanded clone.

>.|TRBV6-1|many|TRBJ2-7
TGTGCCAGCAGTGCCTCGGACAGCAAGTACTTC
CASSASDSKYF
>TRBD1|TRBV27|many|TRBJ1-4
TGTGCCAGCAGTTTTCTGGGACAGGAGAATGAAAAACTGTTTTTT
CASSFLGQENEKLFF
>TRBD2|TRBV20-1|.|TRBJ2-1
TGCAGTGCTATGGGGGGGGACCAAGGAACAAATGAGCAGTTCTTC
CSAMGGDQGTNEQFF
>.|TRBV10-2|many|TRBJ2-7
TGCGCCAGCAGGCAATCCTCGTCCTACGAGCAGTACTTC
CASRQSSSYEQYF
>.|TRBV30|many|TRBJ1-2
TGTGCCTGGAGCAGGGGCGGCTATGGCTACACCTTC
CAWSRGGYGYTF
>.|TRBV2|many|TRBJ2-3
TGTGCCAGCACTTTTTCTGCTAGCAGCTACACAGATACGCAGTATTTT
CASTFSASSYTDTQYF
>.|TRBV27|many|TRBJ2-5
TGTGCCAGCGGGTGGAAGACCCAGTACTTC
CASGWKTQYF
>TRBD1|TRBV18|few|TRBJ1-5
TGTGCCAGCTCACCTACAGGGGGTTTGGGTCAGCCCCAGCATTTT
CASSPTGGLGQPQHF
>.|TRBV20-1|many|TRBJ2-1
TGCAGTGCTAGAAATCTCAGGGGAGGGAAAACCTACAATGAGCAGTTCTTC
CSARNLRGGKTYNEQFF
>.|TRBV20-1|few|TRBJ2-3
TGCAGTGCTAGATCCGGGGATACGCAGTATTTT
CSARSGDTQYF
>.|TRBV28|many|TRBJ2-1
TGTGCCAGCAGGCTACACGGGTTACGCTCCTACAATGAGCAGTTCTTC
CASRLHGLRSYNEQFF
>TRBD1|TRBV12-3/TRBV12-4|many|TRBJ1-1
TGTGCCAGCAGACGGACAGGGGACGGTGAAGCTTTCTTT
CASRRTGDGEAFF
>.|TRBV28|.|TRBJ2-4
TGTGCCAGCAGTTTTTGGGTGGGAGCCAAAAACATTCAGTACTTC
CASSFWVGAKNIQYF
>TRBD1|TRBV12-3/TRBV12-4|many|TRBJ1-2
TGTGCCAGCAGAACACAGGGGAGAGGCTACACCTTC
CASRTQGRGYTF
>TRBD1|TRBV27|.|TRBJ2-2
TGTGCCAGCAGTCAGAACCCGACAGGGGGGAACACCGGGGAGCTGTTTTTT
CASSQNPTGGNTGELFF
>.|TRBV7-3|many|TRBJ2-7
TGTGCCAGCAGTTATCAGCCGTTGGGGGAGCAGTACTTC
CASSYQPLGEQYF
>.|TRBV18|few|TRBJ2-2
TGTGCCAGCTCACGGACGATCACCGGGGAGCTGTTTTTT
CASSRTITGELFF
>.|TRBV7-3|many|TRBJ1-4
TGTGCCAGCAGCTCAAGGGAAAAACTGTTTTTT
CASSSREKLFF
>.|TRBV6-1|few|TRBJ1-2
TGTGCCAGCAGTGAAAGGGTTAACAACTATGGCTACACCTTC
CASSERVNNYGYTF
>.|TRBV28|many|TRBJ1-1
TGTGCCAGCAGTTTATCAATAGAGGCACTGAACACTGAAGCTTTCTTT
CASSLSIEALNTEAFF
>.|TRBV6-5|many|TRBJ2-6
TGTGCCAGCAGTTACGGCAGCTCTGGGGCCAACGTCCTGACTTTC
CASSYGSSGANVLTF
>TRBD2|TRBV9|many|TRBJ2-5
TGTGCCAGCAGCGTAGGGGGTAGCGGGAGTATAGAGACCCAGTACTTC
CASSVGGSGSIETQYF
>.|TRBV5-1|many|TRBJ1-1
TGCGCCAGCAGCTTAACGAGGACTGAAGCTTTCTTT
CASSLTRTEAFF
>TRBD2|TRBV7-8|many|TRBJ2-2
TGTGCCAGCAGCAAGGGACTAGCGGGAGTTAGCACCGGGGAGCTGTTTTTT
CASSKGLAGVSTGELFF
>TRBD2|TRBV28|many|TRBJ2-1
TGTGCCAGCAGTTTGGACCCGGGACTAGCGGGAGGAAAGTTCTTC
CASSLDPGLAGGKFF